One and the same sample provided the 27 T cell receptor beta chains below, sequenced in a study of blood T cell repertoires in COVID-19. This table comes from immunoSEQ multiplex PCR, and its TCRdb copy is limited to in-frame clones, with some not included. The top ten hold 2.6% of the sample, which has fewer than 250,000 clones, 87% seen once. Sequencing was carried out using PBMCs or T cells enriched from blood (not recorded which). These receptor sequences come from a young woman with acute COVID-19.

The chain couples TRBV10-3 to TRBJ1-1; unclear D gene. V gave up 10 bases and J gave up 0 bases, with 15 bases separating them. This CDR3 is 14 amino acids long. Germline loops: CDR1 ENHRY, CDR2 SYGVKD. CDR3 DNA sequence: TGTGCCACCACAGACGCTAACCTGAACACTGAAGCTTTCTTT. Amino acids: CATTDANLNTEAFF.

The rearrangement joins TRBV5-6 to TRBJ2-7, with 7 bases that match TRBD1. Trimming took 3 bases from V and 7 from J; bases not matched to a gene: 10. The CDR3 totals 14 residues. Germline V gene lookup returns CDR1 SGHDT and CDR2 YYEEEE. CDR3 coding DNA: TGTGCCAGCAGCTACGGGACAGATTGGAGGGAGCAGTACTTC. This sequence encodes CASSYGTDWREQYF.

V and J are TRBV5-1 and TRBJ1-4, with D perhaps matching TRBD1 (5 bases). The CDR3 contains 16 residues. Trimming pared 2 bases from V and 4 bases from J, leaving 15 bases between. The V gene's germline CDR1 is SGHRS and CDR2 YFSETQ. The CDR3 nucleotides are TGCGCCAGCAGCTTCCTCCAGGGCGGTAGTAATGAAAAACTGTTTTTT. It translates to CASSFLQGGSNEKLFF.

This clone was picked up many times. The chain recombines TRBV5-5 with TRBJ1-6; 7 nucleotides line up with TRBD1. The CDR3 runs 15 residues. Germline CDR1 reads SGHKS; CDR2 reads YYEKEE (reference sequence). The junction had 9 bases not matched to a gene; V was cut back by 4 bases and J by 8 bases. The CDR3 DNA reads TGTGCCAGCAGCCCCCGGGACAGAGCAGATTCACCCCTCCACTTT. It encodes CASSPRDRADSPLHF.

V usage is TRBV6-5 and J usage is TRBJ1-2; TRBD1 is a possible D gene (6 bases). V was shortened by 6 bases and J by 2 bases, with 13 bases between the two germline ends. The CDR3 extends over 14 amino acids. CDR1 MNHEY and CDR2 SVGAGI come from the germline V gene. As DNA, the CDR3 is TGTGCCAGCAGATCCCAGGGGATCAACTATGGCTACACCTTC. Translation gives CASRSQGINYGYTF.

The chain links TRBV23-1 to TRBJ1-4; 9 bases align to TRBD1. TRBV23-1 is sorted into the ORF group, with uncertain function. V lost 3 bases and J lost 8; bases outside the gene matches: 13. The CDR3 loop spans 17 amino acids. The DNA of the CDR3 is TGCGCCAGCAGTCACCCGCCAGGACAGGGGATGGGCGAAAAACTGTTTTTT. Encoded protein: CASSHPPGQGMGEKLFF.

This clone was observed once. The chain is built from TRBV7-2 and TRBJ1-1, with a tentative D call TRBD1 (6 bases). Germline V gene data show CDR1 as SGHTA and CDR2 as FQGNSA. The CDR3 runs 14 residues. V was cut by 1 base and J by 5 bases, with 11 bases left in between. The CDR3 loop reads CASSLGTGKTEAFF. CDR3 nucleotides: TGTGCCAGCAGCTTAGGAACAGGGAAGACTGAAGCTTTCTTT. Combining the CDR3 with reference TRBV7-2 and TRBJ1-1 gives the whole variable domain GAGVSQSPSNKVTEKGKDVELRCDPISGHTALYWYRQSLGQGLEFLIYFQGNSAPDKSGLPSDRFSAERTGGSVSTLTIQRTQQEDSAVYLCASSLGTGKTEAFFGQGTRLTVV.

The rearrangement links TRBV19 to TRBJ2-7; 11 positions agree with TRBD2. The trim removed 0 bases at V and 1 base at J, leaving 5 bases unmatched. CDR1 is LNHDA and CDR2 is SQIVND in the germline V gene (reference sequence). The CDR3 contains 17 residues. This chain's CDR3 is CASSIEATSGVSYEQYF. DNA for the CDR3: TGTGCCAGTAGTATAGAAGCGACTAGCGGGGTATCCTACGAGCAGTACTTC.

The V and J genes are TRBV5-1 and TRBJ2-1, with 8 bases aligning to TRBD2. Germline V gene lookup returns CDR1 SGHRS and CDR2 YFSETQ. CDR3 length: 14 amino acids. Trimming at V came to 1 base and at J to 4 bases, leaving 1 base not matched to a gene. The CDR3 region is CASSLSGGYNEQFF. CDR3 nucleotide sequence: TGCGCCAGCAGCTTGAGCGGGGGTTACAATGAGCAGTTCTTC.

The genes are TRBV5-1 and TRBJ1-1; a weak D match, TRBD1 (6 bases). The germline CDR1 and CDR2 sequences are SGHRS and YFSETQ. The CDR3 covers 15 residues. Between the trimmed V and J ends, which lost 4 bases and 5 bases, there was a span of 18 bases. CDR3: CASSTGQPLGTEAFF. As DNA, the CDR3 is TGCGCCAGCAGCACAGGACAGCCCCTAGGGACTGAAGCTTTCTTT. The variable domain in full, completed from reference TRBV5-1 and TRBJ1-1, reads KAGVTQTPRYLIKTRGQQVTLSCSPISGHRSVSWYQQTPGQGLQFLFEYFSETQRNKGNFPGRFSGRQFSNSRSEMNVSTLELGDSALYLCASSTGQPLGTEAFFGQGTRLTVV.

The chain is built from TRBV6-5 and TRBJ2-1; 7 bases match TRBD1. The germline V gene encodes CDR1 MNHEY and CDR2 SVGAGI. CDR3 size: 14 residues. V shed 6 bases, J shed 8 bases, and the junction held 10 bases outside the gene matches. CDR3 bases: TGTGCCAGCAGAGTAGAGGGGGCGGCGGATGAGCAGTTCTTC. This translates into CASRVEGAADEQFF.

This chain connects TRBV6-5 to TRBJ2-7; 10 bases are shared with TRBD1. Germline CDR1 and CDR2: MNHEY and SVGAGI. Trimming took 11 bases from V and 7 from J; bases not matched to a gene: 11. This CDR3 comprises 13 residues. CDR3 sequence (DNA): TGTGCCTGTTCCGGGACAGGGGACACGGAGCAGTACTTC. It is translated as CACSGTGDTEQYF.

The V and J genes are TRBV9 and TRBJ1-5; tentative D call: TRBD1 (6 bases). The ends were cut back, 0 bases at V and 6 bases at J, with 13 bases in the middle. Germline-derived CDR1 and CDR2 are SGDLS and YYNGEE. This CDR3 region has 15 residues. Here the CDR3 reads CASSVEGDPGQPQHF. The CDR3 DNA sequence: TGTGCCAGCAGCGTAGAGGGGGATCCCGGTCAGCCCCAGCATTTT.

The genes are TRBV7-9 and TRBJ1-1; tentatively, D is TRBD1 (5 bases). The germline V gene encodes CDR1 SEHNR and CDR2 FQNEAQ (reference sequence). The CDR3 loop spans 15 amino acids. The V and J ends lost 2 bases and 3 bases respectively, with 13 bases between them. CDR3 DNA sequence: TGTGCCAGCAGCTTATGGCAGGGCGGGGACACTGAAGCTTTCTTT. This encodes CASSLWQGGDTEAFF.

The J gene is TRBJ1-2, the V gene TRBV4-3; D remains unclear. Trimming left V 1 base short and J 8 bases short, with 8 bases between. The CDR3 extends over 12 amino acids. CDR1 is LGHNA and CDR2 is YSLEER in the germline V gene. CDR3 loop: CASSQGEGGYTF. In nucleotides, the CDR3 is TGCGCCAGCAGCCAAGGAGAGGGCGGCTACACCTTC.

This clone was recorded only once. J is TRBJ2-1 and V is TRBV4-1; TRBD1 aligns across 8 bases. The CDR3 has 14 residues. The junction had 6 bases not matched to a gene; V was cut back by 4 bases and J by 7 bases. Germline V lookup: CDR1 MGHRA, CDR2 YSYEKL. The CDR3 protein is CASSPWGQANEQFF. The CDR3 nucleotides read TGCGCCAGCAGCCCATGGGGACAGGCAAATGAGCAGTTCTTC.

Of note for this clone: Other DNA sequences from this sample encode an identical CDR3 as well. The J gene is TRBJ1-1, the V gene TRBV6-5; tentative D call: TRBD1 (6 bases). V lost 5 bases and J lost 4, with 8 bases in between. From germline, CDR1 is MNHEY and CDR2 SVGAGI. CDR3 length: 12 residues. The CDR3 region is CASSRGGTEAFF. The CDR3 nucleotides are TGTGCCAGCAGTCGAGGGGGCACTGAAGCTTTCTTT.

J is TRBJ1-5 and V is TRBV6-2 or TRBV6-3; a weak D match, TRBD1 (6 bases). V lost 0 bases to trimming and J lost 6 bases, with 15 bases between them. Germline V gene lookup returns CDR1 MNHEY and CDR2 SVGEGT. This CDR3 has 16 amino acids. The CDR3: CASSYSIPQGGQPQHF. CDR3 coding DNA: TGTGCCAGCAGTTACTCGATTCCACAGGGCGGTCAGCCCCAGCATTTT.

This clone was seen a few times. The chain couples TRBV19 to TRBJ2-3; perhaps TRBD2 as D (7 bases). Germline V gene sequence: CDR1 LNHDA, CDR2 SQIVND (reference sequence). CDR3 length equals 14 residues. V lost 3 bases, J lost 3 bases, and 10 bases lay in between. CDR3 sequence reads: CASSIGGRTDTQYF. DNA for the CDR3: TGTGCCAGTAGTATCGGGGGGCGTACAGATACGCAGTATTTT.

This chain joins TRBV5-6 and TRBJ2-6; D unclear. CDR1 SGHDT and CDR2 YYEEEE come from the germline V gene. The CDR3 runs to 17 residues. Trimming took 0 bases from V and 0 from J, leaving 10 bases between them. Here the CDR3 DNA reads TGTGCCAGCAGCTTGGCCTGGAGTTACTCTGGGGCCAACGTCCTGACTTTC. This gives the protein CASSLAWSYSGANVLTF.

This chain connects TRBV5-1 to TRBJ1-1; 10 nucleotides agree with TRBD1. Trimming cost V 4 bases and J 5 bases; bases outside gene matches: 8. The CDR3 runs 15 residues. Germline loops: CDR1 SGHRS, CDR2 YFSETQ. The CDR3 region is CASSPNGQGGTEAFF. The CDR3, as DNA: TGCGCCAGCAGCCCAAATGGACAGGGGGGGACTGAAGCTTTCTTT.

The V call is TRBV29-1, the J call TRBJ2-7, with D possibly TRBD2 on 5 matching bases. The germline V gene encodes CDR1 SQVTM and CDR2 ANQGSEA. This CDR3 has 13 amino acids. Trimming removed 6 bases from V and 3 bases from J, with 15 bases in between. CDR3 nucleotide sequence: TGCAGCGTCGGTTCAAGAGGACTCTACGAGCAGTACTTC. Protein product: CSVGSRGLYEQYF.

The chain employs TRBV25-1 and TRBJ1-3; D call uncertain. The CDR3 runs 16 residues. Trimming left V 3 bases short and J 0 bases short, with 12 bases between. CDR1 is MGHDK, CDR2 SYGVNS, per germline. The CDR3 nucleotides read TGTGCCAGCAGTGACGTCGGAGCTTCCTCTGGAAACACCATATATTTT. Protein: CASSDVGASSGNTIYF.

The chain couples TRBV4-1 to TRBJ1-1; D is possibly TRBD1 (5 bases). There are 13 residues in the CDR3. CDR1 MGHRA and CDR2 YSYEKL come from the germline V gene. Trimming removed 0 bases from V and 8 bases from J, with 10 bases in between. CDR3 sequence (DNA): TGCGCCAGCAGCCAAGATTGGAACAGGGAAGCTTTCTTT. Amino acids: CASSQDWNREAFF.

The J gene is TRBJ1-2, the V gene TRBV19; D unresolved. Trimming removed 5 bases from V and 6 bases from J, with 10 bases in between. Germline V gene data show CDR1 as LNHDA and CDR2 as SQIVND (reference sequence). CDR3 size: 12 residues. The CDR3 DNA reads TGTGCCAGTAGTCAGGTGTCCGATGGCTACACCTTC. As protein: CASSQVSDGYTF.

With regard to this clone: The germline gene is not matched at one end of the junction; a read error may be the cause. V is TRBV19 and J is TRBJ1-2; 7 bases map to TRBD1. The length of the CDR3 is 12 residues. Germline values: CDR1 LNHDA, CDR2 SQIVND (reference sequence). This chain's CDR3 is CASSTGDNGYTF. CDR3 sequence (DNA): TGTGCCAGCAGTACAGGGGATAATGGCTACACCTTC.

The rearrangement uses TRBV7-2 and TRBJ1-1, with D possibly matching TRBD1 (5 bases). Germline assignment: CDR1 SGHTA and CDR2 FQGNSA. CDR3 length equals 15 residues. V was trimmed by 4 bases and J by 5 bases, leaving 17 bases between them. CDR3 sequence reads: CASSYTGGGGTEAFF. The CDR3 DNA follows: TGTGCCAGCAGCTATACGGGCGGGGGAGGAACTGAAGCTTTCTTT. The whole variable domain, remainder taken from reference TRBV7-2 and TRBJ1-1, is GAGVSQSPSNKVTEKGKDVELRCDPISGHTALYWYRQSLGQGLEFLIYFQGNSAPDKSGLPSDRFSAERTGGSVSTLTIQRTQQEDSAVYLCASSYTGGGGTEAFFGQGTRLTVV.